One T cell receptor beta chain is described in this entry. What it recognizes is unknown. Included in the TCR beta cDNA libraries were unique molecular identifiers. TCRdb analysed the PCR reads with MiXCR anew, one entry per CDR3 protein. This sample has about 460,000 distinct CDR3 sequences, with under 55% found just once. Trimming pared 5 bases from V and 3 bases from J, leaving 10 bases between. Germline CDR1 SGHTA, CDR2 FQGNSA. The CDR3 is 13 amino acids. The data stem from a study of post-analysis software for immune sequencing data. Notes on the study in general: The five TRBV segments detected at higher frequency in patients than in controls included TRBV5-6, TRBV5-1 and TRBV20-1.

The chain uses TRBV7-2 and TRBJ1-1; D unclear. The TCR sequence derives from a girl between 10 and 17 years old with multiple sclerosis. The material sequenced was blood. The CDR3 here is CASSVVQYTEAFF. The DNA for the CDR3 is TGTGCCAGCAGCGTTGTCCAATACACTGAAGCTTTCTTT.